The entry below gives a single T cell receptor (beta chain) sequence along with its context. Its antigen remains unidentified. These data originate in a study of CXCR3-negative and CXCR3-positive naive CD8 T cells (dated by TCRdb to between 2017 and 2020). About the investigation overall: About 135 million TRB reads were obtained in total, roughly 1.5 +/- 0.3 million reads per library. The diversity and physicochemical repertoire analyses included 11 donors pooled from two independent experiments. The TRBV-TRBJ cluster analysis covered naive subsets from about five donors and memory cells from 3 donors.

The research as a whole found: Compared with CXCR3-negative naive cells, CXCR3-positive naive cells had TRB CDR3s with higher hydrophobicity (lower Kidera factor 4), lower energy, and higher strength and volume indices. Because surface CD5, which is linked to self-reactivity in mice, was comparable between the naive subsets, TCR interaction strength was also inferred from TRB CDR3 physicochemical properties. Similar TRBV-TRBJ usage was shown by naive CXCR3-negative and CXCR3-positive cells from the same donor, whereas distinct patterns were shown by memory cells. CXCR3 expression partially decreased after cryopreservation, so most assays used freshly isolated PBMCs. Both naive subsets had comparably high repertoire diversity, while memory CD8+ T cells had much lower repertoire diversity.

Sequencing relied on a NextSeq 550. The Human TCR Profiling Kit (MiLaboratory) was used to make UMI-labeled 5' RACE TRB cDNA libraries. The full amount of extracted RNA was used for cDNA synthesis, and the full amount of resulting cDNA was used for PCR amplification. The libraries were made side by side, with each library going through the same number of PCR cycles. In the original analysis: About 52,000 +/- 9,100 unique UMI-labeled TRB cDNA molecules per library were extracted with MIGEC and MiXCR, with at least two reads per UMI required. On average, 40,000 +/- 10,000 functional in-frame TRB CDR3 nucleotide clonotypes lacking stop codons were found per library. After downsampling to 5000 UMI-labeled TRB molecules per sample, diversity metrics such as normalized Shannon-Wiener and Chao1 were calculated in VDJtools. Clonotype-size-weighted physicochemical properties of the central five CDR3 residues (interaction energy, strength, volume and Kidera factor 4) were computed in VDJtools. Each CDR3 protein sequence appears as one entry after TCRdb reprocessed the reads, and no DNA is included. What appears here as the V and J calls and clone size reflects TCRdb's work, not the paper's. The sample has 84,000 or so distinct CDR3 sequences on record. The ten largest make up approximately 0.62% of the sample.

For CDR1 and CDR2, the germline V gene (reference sequence) lists MNHNY and SVGAGI. Reading from cysteine to phenylalanine, the CDR3 counts 13 amino acids. Nucleotide data are not available. For every CD8+ T cell subset, some 310,000 cells were flow-sorted straight into RLT lysis buffer, and each subset was sorted in triplicate. To exclude memory contaminants, naive CD8+ T cells were stringently defined as CD45RO-CCR7+CD27+CD95-. Peripheral blood mononuclear cells were isolated from buffy coats using standard density gradient centrifugation. Naive CXCR3-negative and CXCR3-positive CD8+ T cells were flow-sorted on a FACSAria III. An RNeasy Mini Kit was used to extract total RNA from the sorted cells.

The source material was naive CXCR3+ CD8+ T cells from blood. In light of the paper, this sample's cell subset or site label describes: CD45RO-CCR7+CD27+CD95- naive CD8+ T cells expressing CXCR3 (TNR3+). This TCR derives from a human donor in good health. Some clones in this sample may be carry-over from other donors' samples. The chain joins TRBV6-6 to TRBJ1-1. CDR3 protein: CASTFGGDTEAFF.